Listed below are T cell receptor beta chains from one sample, sequenced in a study of T cells expressing NK-cell markers. TCRdb re-called the 5' RACE reads and shows each CDR3 protein once, DNA omitted. The listing contains some 340,000 distinct CDR3 sequences. The material sequenced was blood T cells: a sorted CD56 or NKG2C T cell subset, CD4+ or CD8+ T cells, or bulk PBMC T cells (not recorded which). Receptors originate from a man aged 18-69 years in good health. Both conserved end residues are part of each CDR3. Fields, in order: V gene, J gene, CDR3 protein.

V gene: TRBV2
J gene: TRBJ1-4
CDR3 protein: CASRRDHNEKLFF

V gene: TRBV5-1
J gene: TRBJ2-2
CDR3 protein: CASSVGTPNTGELFF

V gene: TRBV27
J gene: TRBJ1-5
CDR3 protein: CASPPTTADRDRVGNQPQHF

V gene: TRBV20-1
J gene: TRBJ2-3
CDR3 protein: CSARDWRGQGGDTQYF

V gene: TRBV1
J gene: TRBJ2-7
CDR3 protein: CNKRGRRREQYF

V gene: TRBV12-3/TRBV12-4
J gene: TRBJ2-5
CDR3 protein: CASSVAGTSGKETQYF

V gene: TRBV24-1
J gene: TRBJ2-6
CDR3 protein: CATMTGQGSGANVLTF

V gene: TRBV2
J gene: TRBJ1-6
CDR3 protein: CASSGSLLSSLHF

V gene: TRBV5-1
J gene: TRBJ2-7
CDR3 protein: CASSLTSSYEQYF

V gene: TRBV5-6
J gene: TRBJ2-1
CDR3 protein: CASSAPWQGDEQFF

V gene: TRBV30
J gene: TRBJ2-1
CDR3 protein: CAWSVRAGGMDEQFF

V gene: TRBV3-1
J gene: TRBJ2-3
CDR3 protein: CASSPYLPSSKLGDTQYF

V gene: TRBV3-1
J gene: TRBJ2-5
CDR3 protein: CASSLSGTSGSETQYF

V gene: TRBV11-2
J gene: TRBJ2-1
CDR3 protein: CASSLSEVVGEQFF

V gene: TRBV6-1
J gene: TRBJ2-2
CDR3 protein: CASSAVAGANTGELFF

V gene: TRBV7-3
J gene: TRBJ2-2
CDR3 protein: CASSQQGLRGTGELFF